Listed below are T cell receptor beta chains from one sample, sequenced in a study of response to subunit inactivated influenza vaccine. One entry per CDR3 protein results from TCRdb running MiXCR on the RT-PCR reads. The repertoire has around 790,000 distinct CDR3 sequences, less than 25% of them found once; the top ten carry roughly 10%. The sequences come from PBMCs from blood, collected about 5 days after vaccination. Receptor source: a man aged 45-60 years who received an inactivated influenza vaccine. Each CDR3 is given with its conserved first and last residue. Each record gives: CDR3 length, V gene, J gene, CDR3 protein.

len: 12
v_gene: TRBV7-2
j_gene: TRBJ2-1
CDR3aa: CASSSPRLLQFF

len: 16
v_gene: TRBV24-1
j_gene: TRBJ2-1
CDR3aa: CATSDLEGGAPNEQFF

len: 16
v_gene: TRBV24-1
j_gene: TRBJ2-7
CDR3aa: CATSDSRPGQVYEQYF

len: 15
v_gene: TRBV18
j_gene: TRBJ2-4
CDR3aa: CASSPIPGEKNIQYF

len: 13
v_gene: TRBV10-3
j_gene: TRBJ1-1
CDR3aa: CATRQGADTEAFF

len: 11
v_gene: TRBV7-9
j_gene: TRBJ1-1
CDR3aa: CASRFHTEAFF

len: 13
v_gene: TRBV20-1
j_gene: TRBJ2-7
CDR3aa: CSASREGGVEQYF

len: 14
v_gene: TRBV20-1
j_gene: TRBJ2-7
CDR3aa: CSAVSRRRRDEQYF

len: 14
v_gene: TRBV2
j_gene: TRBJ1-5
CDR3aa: CASKSRVGAQPQHF

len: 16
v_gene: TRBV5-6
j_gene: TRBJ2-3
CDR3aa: CASSLGAGGSSDTQYF

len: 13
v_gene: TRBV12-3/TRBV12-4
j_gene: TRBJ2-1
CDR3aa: CASSFRSPKGQFF

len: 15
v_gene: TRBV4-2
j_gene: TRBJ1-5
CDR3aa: CASSQVSGAGQPQHF

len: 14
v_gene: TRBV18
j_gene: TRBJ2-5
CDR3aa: CASSPLLTGETQYF

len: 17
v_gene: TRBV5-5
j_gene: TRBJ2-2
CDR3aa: CASSYVGWLMNTGELFF

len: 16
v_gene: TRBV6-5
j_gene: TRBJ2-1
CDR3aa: CASSYRGLSSYNEQFF

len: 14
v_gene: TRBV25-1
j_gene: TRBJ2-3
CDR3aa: CASSEVGGGRIQYF

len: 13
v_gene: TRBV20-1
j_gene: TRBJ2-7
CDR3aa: CSAPDIPPYEQYF

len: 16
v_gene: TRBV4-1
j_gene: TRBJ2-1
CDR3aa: CASSQVLTLGLVEQFF

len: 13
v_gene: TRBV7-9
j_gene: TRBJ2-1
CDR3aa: CASQEGAGNEQFF

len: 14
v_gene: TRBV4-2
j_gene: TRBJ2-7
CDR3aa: CASSPETGRNEQYF

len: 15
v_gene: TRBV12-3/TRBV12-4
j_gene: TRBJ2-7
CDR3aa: CASRPTSDERYEQYF

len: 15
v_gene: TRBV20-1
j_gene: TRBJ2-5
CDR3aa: CSALRDRASQETQYF

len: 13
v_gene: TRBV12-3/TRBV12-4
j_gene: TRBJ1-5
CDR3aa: CASSRDSNQPQHF

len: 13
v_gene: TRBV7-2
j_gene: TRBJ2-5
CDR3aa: CASRFSRGETQYF

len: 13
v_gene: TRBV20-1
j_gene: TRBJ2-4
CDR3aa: CSARGRAKNIQYF

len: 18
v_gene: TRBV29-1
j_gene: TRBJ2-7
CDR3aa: CSVEGRAGGGGRDYEQYF

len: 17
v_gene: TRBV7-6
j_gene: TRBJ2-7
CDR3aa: CASSLVVGGGGDDEQYF

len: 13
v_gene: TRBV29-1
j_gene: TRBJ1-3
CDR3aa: CSVVTALANTIYF